The TCR beta chain under discussion was sequenced for a study of blood T cell repertoires in COVID-19. The wider study: Whether acute or convalescent, the COVID-19 samples came from the United States, Italy and Spain.

V gave up 4 bases and J gave up 2 bases, with 12 bases separating them. CDR1 SGHRS and CDR2 YFSETQ come from the germline V gene. This CDR3 is built from 14 residues. In the authors' workflow: Amplifying reference gene primers gave estimates of nucleated cell counts. Repertoires were generated with immunoSEQ multiplex PCR, while TCRdb's copy carries only in-frame clones and drops some. V, J and clone size are those of that table, while D and trimming were read from the DNA. The sample has fewer than 500,000 clones; about 90% are singletons. Recruits, aged about 18 to 95 years, lived in 20 to 30 US areas. Membership in each cohort depended on participant-reported clinical history.

The receptor comes from a young woman with acute COVID-19. Sequenced: PBMCs or T cells enriched from blood (not recorded which). The gene calls are TRBV5-1 and TRBJ2-5, with D tentatively TRBD1 (6 bases). The chain's CDR3 is CASSHEDSQETQYF. As DNA, the CDR3 is TGCGCCAGCAGCCACGAGGACAGTCAAGAGACCCAGTACTTC.